These 24 T cell receptor beta chains originate from one sample sequenced in a study of B cell selection in AIRE deficiency. Only in-frame clones appear in the TCRdb table, and some are missing; sequencing was by immunoSEQ multiplex PCR. The sample lists roughly 18,000 clones, about 93% seen once, with 0.75% to 0.9% in the top ten. Regulatory T cells were sorted as CD4+CD25hiCD127low/negative. Sequenced: CD4+CD25+ Tregs sorted from PBMCs. These receptors originate from a human donor in good health.

The chain carries TRBV11-1 and TRBJ1-1; D is unresolved. This CDR3 comprises 17 residues. From germline, CDR1 is SGHAT and CDR2 FQDESV (reference sequence). Trimming stripped 2 bases from V and 5 bases from J, with 21 bases between. The CDR3: CASSLTGRVAFPTEAFF. DNA for the CDR3: TGTGCCAGCAGCTTAACCGGGAGGGTTGCCTTTCCAACTGAAGCTTTCTTT.

The chain joins TRBV28 to TRBJ2-7; D unclear. Germline V lookup: CDR1 MDHEN, CDR2 SYDVKM. This CDR3 region has 11 residues. The ends were cut back, 4 bases at V and 3 bases at J, with 4 bases in the middle. The CDR3 sequence is CASSWGYEQYF. The CDR3 DNA sequence: TGTGCCAGCAGTTGGGGCTACGAGCAGTACTTC.

The chain combines TRBV7-2 with TRBJ2-3; D unclear. The CDR3 covers 14 residues. Trimming cost V 3 bases and J 9 bases, with 16 bases left between them. The germline gives CDR1 SGHTA, CDR2 FQGNSA. The CDR3 nucleotides read TGTGCCAGCAGCTTGGGTCTCGCCCGGGTGACGCAGTATTTT. It translates to CASSLGLARVTQYF.

The chain is built from TRBV28 and TRBJ1-2; tentatively, D is TRBD1 (6 bases). Per germline, CDR1 MDHEN and CDR2 SYDVKM. The V end lost 5 bases, the J end lost 0 bases, and 19 bases lay between the germline ends. The CDR3 covers 17 residues. CDR3 region: CASSPWLVGGSNYGYTF. The CDR3 coding sequence is TGTGCCAGCAGTCCCTGGCTGGTGGGGGGCTCTAACTATGGCTACACCTTC.

The J gene is TRBJ2-2, the V gene TRBV5-4; D unresolved. Germline loops: CDR1 SGHNT, CDR2 YYREEE (reference sequence). The CDR3 loop spans 14 amino acids. V was trimmed by 0 bases and J by 1 base, leaving 4 bases between them. The CDR3 nucleotides are TGTGCCAGCAGCTTGGTCAGGAACACCGGGGAGCTGTTTTTT. It specifies CASSLVRNTGELFF.

The chain uses TRBV7-9 and TRBJ2-5; no firm D call. CDR3 size: 13 residues. Germline V CDR1 and CDR2: SEHNR, FQNEAQ (reference sequence). The V gene lost 1 base and the J gene lost 4 bases, with 7 bases spanning the gap. Written as DNA, the CDR3 is TGTGCCAGCAGCTTAGGTACCGCAGAGACCCAGTACTTC. This encodes CASSLGTAETQYF.

V and J are TRBV11-2 and TRBJ1-3; D is uncertain. Germline V CDR1 and CDR2: SGHAT, FQNNGV. The CDR3 extends over 15 amino acids. The V and J ends lost 0 bases and 1 base respectively, with 7 bases between them. The CDR3 reads CASSLDKQSGNTIYF. For the CDR3, the DNA is TGTGCCAGCAGCTTAGATAAGCAGTCTGGAAACACCATATATTTT.

The table lists this clone with a count of one. J is TRBJ2-3 and V is TRBV30, with a possible D match to TRBD2 (5 bases). V lost 3 bases, J lost 7 bases, and 8 bases lay in between. There are 11 residues in the CDR3. Germline V gene data show CDR1 as GTSNPN and CDR2 as SVGIG (reference sequence). CDR3 nucleotides: TGTGCCTGGAGCGCGGGTAATACGCAGTATTTT. Translating it yields CAWSAGNTQYF. Drawing the rest from reference TRBV30 and TRBJ2-3, the complete variable domain is SQTIHQWPATLVQPVGSPLSLECTVEGTSNPNLYWYRQAAGRGLQLLFYSVGIGQISSEVPQNLSASRPQDRQFILSSKKLLLSDSGFYLCAWSAGNTQYFGPGTRLTVL.

J is TRBJ2-2 and V is TRBV21-1; the DNA was not used to check the table's D call, TRBD1. TRBV21-1 is marked as a pseudogene. The CDR3 contains 16 residues. DNA for the CDR3: TGTGCCAGCAGCAAGCGACAGGTTTCGAACACCGGGGAGCTGTTTTTT. This gives the protein CASSKRQVSNTGELFF.

The genes are TRBV5-1 and TRBJ2-2, with 8 bases aligning to TRBD2. Germline values: CDR1 SGHRS, CDR2 YFSETQ. V shed 0 bases and J 0 bases; nucleotides not matched to a gene: 4. This CDR3 is 17 amino acids long. In DNA form, the CDR3 reads TGCGCCAGCAGCTTGGTACTAGCGGTAGCGAACACCGGGGAGCTGTTTTTT. It encodes CASSLVLAVANTGELFF.

V usage is TRBV4-1 and J usage is TRBJ1-2; D uncertain. CDR1 and CDR2 (germline): MGHRA, YSYEKL. Trimming took 4 bases from V and 3 from J, leaving 12 bases between them. CDR3 length: 14 amino acids. CDR3 protein: CASSPVGRDYGYTF. In DNA, the CDR3 is TGCGCCAGCAGCCCGGTGGGGAGGGACTATGGCTACACCTTC.

This clone has just a few counts. CDR3: CASSEPRLLNHEQFF. DNA for the CDR3: TGTGCCAGCAGTGAACCCCGACTCCTCAACCATGAGCAGTTCTTC. This chain connects TRBV2 to TRBJ2-1; D is unclear. The V end lost 2 bases, the J end lost 8 bases, and 16 bases lay between the germline ends. The germline V gene has CDR1 SNHLY and CDR2 FYNNEI. This CDR3 comprises 15 residues.

The chain joins TRBV27 to TRBJ1-2; D may be TRBD1 (5 bases). Germline lookup yields CDR1 MNHEY and CDR2 SMNVEV (reference sequence). The length of the CDR3 is 14 residues. Trimming removed 5 bases at V and 4 bases at J, with 14 bases between. Here the CDR3 DNA reads TGTGCCAGCAGTCCCCATCCAGGGACCTATGGCTACACCTTC. It encodes CASSPHPGTYGYTF.

The V gene is TRBV5-1, the J gene TRBJ2-2; possibly TRBD1 or TRBD2 for D (5 bases each). The germline CDR1 and CDR2 sequences are SGHRS and YFSETQ. V was cut by 4 bases and J by 6 bases, with 10 bases left in between. The CDR3 spans 13 residues. DNA for the CDR3: TGCGCCAGCAGCCCCGGGGCCGCCGGGGAGCTGTTTTTT. Its protein product is CASSPGAAGELFF.

V gene TRBV18 combines with J gene TRBJ1-2; tentatively, D is TRBD1 (5 bases). Trimming shortened V by 3 bases and J by 4 bases, and 12 bases separated the two germline ends. Germline loops: CDR1 KGHSH, CDR2 LQKENI. CDR3 length: 14 residues. CDR3 in DNA: TGTGCCAGCTCACCGCGCAGGGATAGCTATGGCTACACCTTC. Its translation: CASSPRRDSYGYTF.

The V call is TRBV19, the J call TRBJ2-2, with D hard to call. Trimming pared 6 bases from V and 1 base from J, leaving 9 bases between. CDR1 and CDR2 (germline): LNHDA, SQIVND (reference sequence). The length of the CDR3 is 14 residues. The CDR3 bases are TGTGCCAGTAGCAACCGCATGAACACCGGGGAGCTGTTTTTT. Translated: CASSNRMNTGELFF.

The V call is TRBV19, the J call TRBJ1-5; D may be TRBD1 (5 bases). The V gene lost 3 bases and the J gene lost 0 bases, with 15 bases spanning the gap. The V gene's germline CDR1 is LNHDA and CDR2 SQIVND (reference sequence). There are 17 residues in the CDR3. Here the CDR3 reads CASSMGQGDYSNQPQHF. In DNA form, the CDR3 reads TGTGCCAGTAGTATGGGGCAGGGAGACTATAGCAATCAGCCCCAGCATTTT.

The V call is TRBV11-2, the J call TRBJ2-7, with D perhaps given as TRBD1 or TRBD2 (5 bases each). The CDR3 consists of 15 residues. Deletions cut 4 bases from V and 0 bases from J, with 13 bases between. CDR1 and CDR2 from the germline V gene are SGHAT and FQNNGV. CDR3 sequence reads: CASSSNRDGSYEQYF. The CDR3 DNA reads TGTGCCAGCAGCTCAAATCGGGACGGCTCCTACGAGCAGTACTTC.

The rearrangement links TRBV6-5 to TRBJ1-6, with TRBD1 identical over 8 bases. V lost 7 bases, J lost 9 bases, and 5 bases stayed unmatched. Germline CDR1 is MNHEY and CDR2 is SVGAGI. The CDR3 covers 13 residues. Here the CDR3 DNA reads TGTGCCAGCAATCACAGGGGGTTTTCACCCCTCCACTTT. Its protein product is CASNHRGFSPLHF.

This chain links TRBV29-1 with TRBJ1-2; D perhaps matches TRBD1 (6 bases). CDR1 and CDR2 (germline): SQVTM, ANQGSEA. V lost 6 bases, J lost 0 bases, and 14 bases lay in between. The CDR3 is 14 residues long. CDR3 in amino acids: CSVHPGTPNYGYTF. CDR3 nucleotides: TGCAGCGTGCATCCCGGGACACCTAACTATGGCTACACCTTC.

This clone was detected once. J is TRBJ2-2 and V is TRBV7-9, with D uncertain. The CDR3 covers 13 residues. In germline, CDR1 is SEHNR, CDR2 FQNEAQ (reference sequence). V was shortened by 2 bases and J by 6 bases, with 7 bases between the two germline ends. The CDR3 sequence is CASSLQISGELFF. CDR3 coding DNA: TGTGCCAGCAGCTTACAAATATCCGGGGAGCTGTTTTTT.

This rearrangement joins TRBV7-3 to TRBJ2-1; possible D gene TRBD2, 5 bases. The CDR3 loop spans 12 amino acids. Germline V gene sequence: CDR1 SGHTA, CDR2 FQGTGA. V lost 5 bases to trimming and J lost 9 bases, with 11 bases between them. As DNA, the CDR3 is TGTGCCAGCAGCGGAGCGGCGGGTGAGCAGTTCTTC. Its protein is CASSGAAGEQFF. The complete variable domain, with remaining parts taken from reference TRBV7-3 and TRBJ2-1, reads GAGVSQTPSNKVTEKGKYVELRCDPISGHTALYWYRQSLGQGPEFLIYFQGTGAADDSGLPNDRFFAVRPEGSVSTLKIQRTERGDSAVYLCASSGAAGEQFFGPGTRLTVL.

The chain recombines TRBV7-2 with TRBJ2-1, with 13 bases aligning to TRBD2. Germline V gene data show CDR1 as SGHTA and CDR2 as FQGNSA. The CDR3 runs to 16 residues. With V trimmed by 5 bases and J by 4 bases, 5 bases remained unmatched. CDR3 coding DNA: TGTGCCAGCAGCCAACTAGCGGGAGGGCGTTACAATGAGCAGTTCTTC. Its protein product is CASSQLAGGRYNEQFF.

The chain is built from TRBV23-1 and TRBJ2-1, with D tentatively TRBD1 (5 bases). TRBV23-1 is an ORF for which the function is uncertain. This CDR3 contains 12 residues. Trimming left V 6 bases short and J 9 bases short, with 12 bases between. The CDR3: CASRGRYGEQFF. The CDR3, as DNA: TGCGCCAGCAGGGGGCGATACGGTGAGCAGTTCTTC.